This is a list of T cell receptor beta chains from one sample in a study of CD8+ T cells in alopecia areata. Assay used: immunoSEQ multiplex PCR; TCRdb lists only in-frame clones, some missing. The sample lists some 150,000 clones, 75% to 85% seen once, with 20% to 25% in the top ten. The input for sequencing was CD8+ T cells sorted from blood, taken at week 4, from a patient treated with tofacitinib. These receptor sequences come from a human donor with alopecia areata. The CDR3 runs from the conserved cysteine through the conserved F or W. A D gene is named only where the DNA matches it firmly. The size field is filled for only some rows; it gives once, few, many or a size class.

TRBV6-5	.	.	TRBJ1-1	TGTGCCAGCAGTTACGTCGGCGTCACTGAAGCTTTCTTT	CASSYVGVTEAFF
TRBV4-3	.	.	TRBJ1-1	TGCGCCAGCAGCCCCATCGGCCAAAACACTGAAGCTTTCTTT	CASSPIGQNTEAFF
TRBV23-1	.	.	TRBJ2-7	TGCGCCAGCAGTCAAAATGTGCAATTCGTTTCCTACGAGCAGTACTTC	CASSQNVQFVSYEQYF
TRBV4-2	once	.	TRBJ2-7	TGTGCCAGCAGCCTTGGGCTGGCGGGGGCAACCTACGAGCAGTACTTC	CASSLGLAGATYEQYF
TRBV4-1	.	.	TRBJ2-5	TGCGCCAGCAGCCAAGCGGATGTAGGATCGGAGACCCAGTACTTC	CASSQADVGSETQYF
TRBV4-1	.	TRBD1	TRBJ1-6	TGCGCCAGCAGCCAAGGCTGGGGGACAGATAATTCACCCCTCCACTTT	CASSQGWGTDNSPLHF
TRBV2	.	.	TRBJ2-1	TGTGCCAGCAGCCGGAGTAGCGGAAGCTCCTACAATGAGCAGTTCTTC	CASSRSSGSSYNEQFF
TRBV7-2	.	.	TRBJ2-7	TGTGCCAGCAGTATGCGCGGACTCGCTCCTTACGAGCAGTACTTC	CASSMRGLAPYEQYF
TRBV12-5	once	.	TRBJ1-1	TGTGCTAGTGGTTTGTCACTCACTGAAGCTTTCTTT	CASGLSLTEAFF
TRBV5-6	.	.	TRBJ2-7	TGTGCCAGCAGCTTGGCCTCCCTGGGGGGTGGCCTCGACGAGCAGTACTTC	CASSLASLGGGLDEQYF
TRBV4-1	once	TRBD1	TRBJ2-7	TGCGCCAGCAGCCCCCTACTGGGACAGGGGAGCTCCTACGAGCAGTACTTC	CASSPLLGQGSSYEQYF
TRBV7-6	.	.	TRBJ1-4	TGTGCCAGCAGCTCGAGTTTTAATGAAAAACTGTTTTTT	CASSSSFNEKLFF
TRBV5-4	.	.	TRBJ2-7	TGTGCCAGCAGCTTGTCAGGAGTAACCGAGCAGTACTTC	CASSLSGVTEQYF
TRBV19	.	.	TRBJ1-5	TGTGCCAGTAGTAGCAGGTTGTCCAGTTATAGCAATCAGCCCCAGCATTTT	CASSSRLSSYSNQPQHF
TRBV18	.	.	TRBJ2-2	TGTGCCAGCTCACCACTTCACAGAACGAACACCGGGGAGCTGTTTTTT	CASSPLHRTNTGELFF
TRBV6-5	.	TRBD1	TRBJ2-2	TGTGCCAGCAGTTACGGACAGGGCGGGGAGCTGTTTTTT	CASSYGQGGELFF
TRBV29-1	few	TRBD2	TRBJ2-2	TGCAGCGTTGCAGAGACTAGCGTCACCGGGGAGCTGTTTTTT	CSVAETSVTGELFF
TRBV7-2	.	.	TRBJ1-5	TGTGCCAGCAGCTTGGTGAACAGTAACAATCAGCCCCAGCATTTT	CASSLVNSNNQPQHF
TRBV4-2	.	.	TRBJ2-7	TGTGCCAGCAGCCAAGAGGGGGCGAGTGGCTACGAGCAGTACTTC	CASSQEGASGYEQYF
TRBV5-6	.	.	TRBJ2-7	TGTGCCAGCAGCTCCGGCCACGAGCAGTACTTC	CASSSGHEQYF
TRBV7-8	.	.	TRBJ2-7	TGTGCCAGCAGCTTACTTGAGCTTTACGAGCAGTACTTC	CASSLLELYEQYF
TRBV27	.	TRBD1	TRBJ2-3	TGTGCCAGCAGTTTCTCAACAGGGGCCCCGCAGTATTTT	CASSFSTGAPQYF
TRBV12-5	.	TRBD1	TRBJ2-1	TGTGCTAGTGGCGGACAGGGGGCCTCCTACAATGAGCAGTTCTTC	CASGGQGASYNEQFF
TRBV4-1	.	.	TRBJ2-7	TGCGCCAGCAGCCAAGTTGCAGGGAACTCCTACGAGCAGTACTTC	CASSQVAGNSYEQYF
TRBV4-2	.	.	TRBJ2-3	TGTGCCAGCAGCCAAGATCTGGCAGCGGCGTATATTACGCAGTATTTT	CASSQDLAAAYITQYF
TRBV27	.	.	TRBJ2-7	TGTGCCAGCAGCCCAACCCCGGTCCCCTCCTACGAGCAGTACTTC	CASSPTPVPSYEQYF
TRBV12-5	.	.	TRBJ2-3	TGTGCTAGTGCCCTTGGGATGGGGAGCACAGATACGCAGTATTTT	CASALGMGSTDTQYF
TRBV29-1	.	.	TRBJ2-1	TGCAGCGTCGACGAACTTAGTGAGCAGTTCTTC	CSVDELSEQFF
TRBV29-1	.	.	TRBJ2-6	TGCAGCGTTGATGCGGGGTCTGGGGCCAACGTCCTGACTTTC	CSVDAGSGANVLTF
TRBV25-1	.	.	TRBJ2-2	TGTGCCAGCAGTGAATACGGGACATTCACCGGGGAGCTGTTTTTT	CASSEYGTFTGELFF
TRBV2	once	TRBD1	TRBJ2-7	TGTGCCAGCAGTAAACAGGGGTCCTACGAGCAGTACTTC	CASSKQGSYEQYF
TRBV5-6	.	TRBD1	TRBJ1-1	TGTGCCAGCAGCCCACAGGGGGCCTACATCCAGGCTTTCTTT	CASSPQGAYIQAFF
TRBV27	.	.	TRBJ2-7	TGTGCCAGCAGTCCATCAGGGGCCGCACCCTACGAGCAGTACTTC	CASSPSGAAPYEQYF
TRBV7-3	.	TRBD2	TRBJ2-5	TGTGCCAGCAGCTCAAACGGACTAGCGTTGGAGACCCAGTACTTC	CASSSNGLALETQYF
TRBV7-6	few	TRBD2	TRBJ2-1	TGTGCCAGCAGCCCCGAAGCGGGGGGGAAAAATGAGCAGTTCTTC	CASSPEAGGKNEQFF
TRBV21-1	.	.	TRBJ2-1	TGTGCCAGCAGCAAGCTTACTAGTTCCTACAATGAGCAGTTCTTC	CASSKLTSSYNEQFF
TRBV6-5	.	TRBD2	TRBJ2-5	TGTGCCAGCAATAGCGGGACTCCCGAGGAGACCCAGTACTTC	CASNSGTPEETQYF
TRBV7-9	.	TRBD1	TRBJ2-7	TGTGCCAGCAGCTGGGGACAGGGGGCCTCCTACGAGCAGTACTTC	CASSWGQGASYEQYF
TRBV5-1	once	TRBD1	TRBJ1-1	TGCGCCAGCAGTAGAGCAGGGGGCCTCATGAACACTGAAGCTTTCTTT	CASSRAGGLMNTEAFF
TRBV7-9	.	TRBD1	TRBJ2-7	TGTGCCAGCAGCTTAGAAGGGACAGGGTACGAGCAGTACTTC	CASSLEGTGYEQYF
TRBV9	.	.	TRBJ2-3	TGTGCCAGCAGCCTACGGACTGGGAACACAGATACGCAGTATTTT	CASSLRTGNTDTQYF
TRBV7-3	few	.	TRBJ2-1	TGTGCCAGCAGCTTGGCTCCGAACTCCTACAATGAGCAGTTCTTC	CASSLAPNSYNEQFF